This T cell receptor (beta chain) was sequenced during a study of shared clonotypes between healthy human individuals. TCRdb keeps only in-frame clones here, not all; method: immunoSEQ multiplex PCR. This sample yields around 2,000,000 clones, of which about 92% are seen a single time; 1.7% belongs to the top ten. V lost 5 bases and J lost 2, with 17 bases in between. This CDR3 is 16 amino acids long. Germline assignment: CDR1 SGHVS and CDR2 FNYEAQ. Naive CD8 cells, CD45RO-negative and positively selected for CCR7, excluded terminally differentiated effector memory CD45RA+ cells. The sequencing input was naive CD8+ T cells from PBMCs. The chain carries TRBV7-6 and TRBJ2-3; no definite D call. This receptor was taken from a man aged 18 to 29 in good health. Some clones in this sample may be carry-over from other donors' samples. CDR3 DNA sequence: TGTGCCAGCAGCCCTCAGACCCTTTCTAACACAGATACGCAGTATTTT. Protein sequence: CASSPQTLSNTDTQYF.